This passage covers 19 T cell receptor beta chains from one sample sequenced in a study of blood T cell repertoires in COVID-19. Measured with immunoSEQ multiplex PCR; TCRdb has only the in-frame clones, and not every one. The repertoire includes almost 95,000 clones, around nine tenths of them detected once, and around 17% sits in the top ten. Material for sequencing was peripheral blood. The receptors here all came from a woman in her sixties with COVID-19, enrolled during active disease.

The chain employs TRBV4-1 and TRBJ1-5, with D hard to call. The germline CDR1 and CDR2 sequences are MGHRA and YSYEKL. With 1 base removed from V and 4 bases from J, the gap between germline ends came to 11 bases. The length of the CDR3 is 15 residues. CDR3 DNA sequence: TGCGCCAGCAGCCAAGCCGTAGGGAGGAATCAGCCCCAGCATTTT. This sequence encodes CASSQAVGRNQPQHF.

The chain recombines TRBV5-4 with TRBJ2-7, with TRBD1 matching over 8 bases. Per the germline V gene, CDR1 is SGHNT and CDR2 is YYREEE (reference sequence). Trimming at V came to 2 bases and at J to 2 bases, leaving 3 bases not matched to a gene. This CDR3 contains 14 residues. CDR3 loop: CASSFGQGPYEQYF. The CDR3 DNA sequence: TGTGCCAGCAGCTTTGGACAGGGACCCTACGAGCAGTACTTC.

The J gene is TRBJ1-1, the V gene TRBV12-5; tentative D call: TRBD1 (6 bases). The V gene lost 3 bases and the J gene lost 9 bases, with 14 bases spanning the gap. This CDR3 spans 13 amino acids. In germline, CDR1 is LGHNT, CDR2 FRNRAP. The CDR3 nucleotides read TGTGCTAGTGGTTTCTATTCGGACAGAAAAGCTTTCTTT. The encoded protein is CASGFYSDRKAFF.

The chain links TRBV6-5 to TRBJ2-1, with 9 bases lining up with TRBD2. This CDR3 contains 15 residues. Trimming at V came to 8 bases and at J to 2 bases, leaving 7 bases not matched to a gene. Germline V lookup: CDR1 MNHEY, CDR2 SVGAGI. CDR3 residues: CASGPGTSPYNEQFF. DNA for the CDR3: TGTGCCAGCGGACCCGGGACTAGCCCCTACAATGAGCAGTTCTTC.

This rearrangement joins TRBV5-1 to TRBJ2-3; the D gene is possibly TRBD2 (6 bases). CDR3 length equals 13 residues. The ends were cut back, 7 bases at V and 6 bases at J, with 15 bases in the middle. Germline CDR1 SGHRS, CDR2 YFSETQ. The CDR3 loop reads CASAGSGADTQYF. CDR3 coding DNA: TGCGCCAGCGCGGGGTCTGGGGCGGATACGCAGTATTTT.

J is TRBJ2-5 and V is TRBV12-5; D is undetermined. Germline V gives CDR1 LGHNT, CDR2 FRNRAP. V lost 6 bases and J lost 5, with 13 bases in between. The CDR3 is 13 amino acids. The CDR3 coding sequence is TGTGCTAGTGGGACGCAGGAAGAGGAGACCCAGTACTTC. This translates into CASGTQEEETQYF.

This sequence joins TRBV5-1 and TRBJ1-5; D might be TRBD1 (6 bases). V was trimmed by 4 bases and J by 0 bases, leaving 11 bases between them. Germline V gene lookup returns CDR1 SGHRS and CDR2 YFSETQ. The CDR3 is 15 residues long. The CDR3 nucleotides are TGCGCCAGCAGCCGAGGGGACAATAGCAATCAGCCCCAGCATTTT. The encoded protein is CASSRGDNSNQPQHF.

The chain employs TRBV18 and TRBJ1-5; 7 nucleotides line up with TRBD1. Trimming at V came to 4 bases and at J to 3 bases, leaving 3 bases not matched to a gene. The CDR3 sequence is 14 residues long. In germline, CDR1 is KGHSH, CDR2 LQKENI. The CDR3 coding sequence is TGTGCCAGCTCACGCGACAGGGACAATCAGCCCCAGCATTTT. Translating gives CASSRDRDNQPQHF.

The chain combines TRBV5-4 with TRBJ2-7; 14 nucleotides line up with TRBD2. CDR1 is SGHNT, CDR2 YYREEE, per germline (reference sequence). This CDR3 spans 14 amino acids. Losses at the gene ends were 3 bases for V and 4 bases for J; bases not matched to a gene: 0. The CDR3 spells CASSWTSGGYEQYF. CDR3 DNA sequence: TGTGCCAGCAGCTGGACTAGCGGGGGGTACGAGCAGTACTTC.

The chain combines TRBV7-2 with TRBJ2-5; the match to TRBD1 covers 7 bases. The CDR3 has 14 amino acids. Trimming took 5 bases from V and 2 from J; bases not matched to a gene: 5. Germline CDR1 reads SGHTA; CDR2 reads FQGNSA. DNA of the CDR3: TGTGCCAGCAGCCAAGGGGGCTGGCAAGAGACCCAGTACTTC. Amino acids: CASSQGGWQETQYF. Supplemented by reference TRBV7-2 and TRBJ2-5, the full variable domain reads GAGVSQSPSNKVTEKGKDVELRCDPISGHTALYWYRQSLGQGLEFLIYFQGNSAPDKSGLPSDRFSAERTGGSVSTLTIQRTQQEDSAVYLCASSQGGWQETQYFGPGTRLLVL.

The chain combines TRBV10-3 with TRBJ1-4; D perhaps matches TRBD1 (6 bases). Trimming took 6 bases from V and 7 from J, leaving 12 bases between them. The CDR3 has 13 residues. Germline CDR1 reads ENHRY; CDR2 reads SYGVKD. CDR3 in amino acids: CAIRDSLGEKLFF. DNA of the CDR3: TGTGCCATCAGGGACAGCCTAGGTGAAAAACTGTTTTTT.

The CDR3 bases are TGCGCCAGCAGCTTACCAGGCCCCTACAATGAGCAGTTCTTC. It encodes CASSLPGPYNEQFF. The rearrangement links TRBV5-1 to TRBJ2-1; D not certain. Deletions cut 2 bases from V and 2 bases from J, with 8 bases between. Germline V gene data show CDR1 as SGHRS and CDR2 as YFSETQ. This CDR3 has 14 residues.

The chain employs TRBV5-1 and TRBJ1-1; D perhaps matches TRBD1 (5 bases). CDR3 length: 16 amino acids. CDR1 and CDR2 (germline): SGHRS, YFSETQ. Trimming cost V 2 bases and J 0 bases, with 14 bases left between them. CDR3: CASSFRGMNMNTEAFF. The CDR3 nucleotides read TGCGCCAGCAGCTTCCGGGGGATGAATATGAACACTGAAGCTTTCTTT.

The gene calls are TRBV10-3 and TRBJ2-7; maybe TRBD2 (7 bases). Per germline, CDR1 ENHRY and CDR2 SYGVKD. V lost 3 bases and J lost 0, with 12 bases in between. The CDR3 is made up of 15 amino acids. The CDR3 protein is CAISEGGGHSYEQYF. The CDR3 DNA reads TGTGCCATCAGTGAAGGCGGGGGCCACTCCTACGAGCAGTACTTC.

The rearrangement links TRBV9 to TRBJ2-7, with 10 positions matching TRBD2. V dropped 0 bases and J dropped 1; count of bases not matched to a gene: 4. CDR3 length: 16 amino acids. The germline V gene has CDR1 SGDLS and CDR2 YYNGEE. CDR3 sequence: CASSVGASGGSYEQYF. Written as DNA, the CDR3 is TGTGCCAGCAGCGTAGGTGCTAGCGGGGGATCCTACGAGCAGTACTTC.

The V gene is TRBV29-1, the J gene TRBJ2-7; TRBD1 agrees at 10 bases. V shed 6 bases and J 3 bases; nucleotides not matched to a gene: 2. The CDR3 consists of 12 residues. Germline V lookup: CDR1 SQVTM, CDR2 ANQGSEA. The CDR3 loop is CSVRDRGYEQYF. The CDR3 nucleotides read TGCAGCGTCCGGGACAGGGGCTACGAGCAGTACTTC.

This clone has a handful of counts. CDR3 bases: TGCGCCAGCAGCCCGAGGACAGGAACCTACGAGCAGTACTTC. Protein sequence: CASSPRTGTYEQYF. V is TRBV4-1 and J is TRBJ2-7; TRBD1 agrees at 7 bases. The germline CDR1 and CDR2 sequences are MGHRA and YSYEKL. The V gene end was trimmed by 4 bases and the J gene end by 2 bases; junction bases not matched to a gene: 5. The CDR3 extends over 14 amino acids.

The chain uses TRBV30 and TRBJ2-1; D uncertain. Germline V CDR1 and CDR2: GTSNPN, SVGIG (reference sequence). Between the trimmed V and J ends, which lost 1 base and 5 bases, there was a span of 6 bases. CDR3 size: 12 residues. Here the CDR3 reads CAWSGQDNEQFF. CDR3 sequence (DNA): TGTGCCTGGAGTGGTCAGGACAATGAGCAGTTCTTC.

CDR3 protein: CASSPQWGGVDEKLFF. In nucleotides, the CDR3 is TGTGCCAGCAGCCCACAGTGGGGGGGTGTGGATGAAAAACTGTTTTTT. The V call is TRBV7-9, the J call TRBJ1-4; possible D gene TRBD1, 5 bases. V lost 5 bases to trimming and J lost 6 bases, with 19 bases between them. The V gene's germline CDR1 is SEHNR and CDR2 FQNEAQ (reference sequence). This CDR3 is 16 amino acids long.